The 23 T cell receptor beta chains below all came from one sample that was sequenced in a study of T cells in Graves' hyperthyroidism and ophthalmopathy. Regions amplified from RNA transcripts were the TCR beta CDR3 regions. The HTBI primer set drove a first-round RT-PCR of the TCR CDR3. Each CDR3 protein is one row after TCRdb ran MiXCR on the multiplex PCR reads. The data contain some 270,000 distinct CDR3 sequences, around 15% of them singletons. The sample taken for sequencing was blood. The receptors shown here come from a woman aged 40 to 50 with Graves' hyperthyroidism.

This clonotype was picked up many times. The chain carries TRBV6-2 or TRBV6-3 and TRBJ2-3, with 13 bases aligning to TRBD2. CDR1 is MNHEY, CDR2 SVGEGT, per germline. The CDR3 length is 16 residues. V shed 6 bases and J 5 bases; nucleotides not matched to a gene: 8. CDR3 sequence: CASRLGLAGVQDTQYF. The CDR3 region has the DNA TGTGCCAGCAGACTAGGACTAGCGGGAGTCCAAGATACGCAGTATTTT.

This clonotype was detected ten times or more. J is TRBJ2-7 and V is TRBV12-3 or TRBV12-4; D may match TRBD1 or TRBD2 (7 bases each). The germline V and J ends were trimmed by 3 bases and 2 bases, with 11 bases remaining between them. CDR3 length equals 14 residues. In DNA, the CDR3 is TGTGCCAGCAGTTTGCAGGGGGGGACCTACGAGCAGTACTTC. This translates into CASSLQGGTYEQYF.

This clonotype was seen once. DNA of the CDR3: TGTGCCAGCAGCGTAGATCAGGGGTCGGATTCACCCCTCCACTTT. Its protein is CASSVDQGSDSPLHF. This chain uses TRBV9 with TRBJ1-6; a possible D gene is TRBD1 (6 bases). The CDR3 is 15 amino acids. The V gene lost 0 bases and the J gene lost 8 bases, with 12 bases spanning the gap. Germline loops: CDR1 SGDLS, CDR2 YYNGEE.

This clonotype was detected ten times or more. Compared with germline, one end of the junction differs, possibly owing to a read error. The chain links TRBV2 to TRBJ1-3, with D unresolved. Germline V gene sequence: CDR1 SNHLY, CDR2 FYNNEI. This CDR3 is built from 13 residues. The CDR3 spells CASSDYSGNTTYF. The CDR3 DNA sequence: TGTGCCAGCTCCGATTACTCTGGAAACACCACATATTTT.

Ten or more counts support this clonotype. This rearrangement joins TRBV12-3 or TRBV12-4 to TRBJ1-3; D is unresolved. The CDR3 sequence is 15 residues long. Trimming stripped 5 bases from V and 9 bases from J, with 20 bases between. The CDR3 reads CASSPRLFYPVTIYF. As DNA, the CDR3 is TGTGCCAGCAGTCCCCGACTCTTCTACCCAGTCACCATATATTTT.

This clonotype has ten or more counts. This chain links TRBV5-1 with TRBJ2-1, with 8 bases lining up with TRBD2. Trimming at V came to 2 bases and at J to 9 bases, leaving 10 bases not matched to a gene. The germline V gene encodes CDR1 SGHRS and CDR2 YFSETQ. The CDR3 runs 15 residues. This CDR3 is CASSLGLTSGREQFF. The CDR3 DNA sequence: TGCGCCAGCAGCTTAGGGCTAACTAGCGGTCGTGAGCAGTTCTTC.

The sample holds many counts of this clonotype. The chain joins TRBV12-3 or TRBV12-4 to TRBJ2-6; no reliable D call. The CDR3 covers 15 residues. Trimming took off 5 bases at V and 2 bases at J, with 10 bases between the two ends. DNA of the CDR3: TGTGCCAGCAGTCCTTGGATCGCTGGGGCCAACGTCCTGACTTTC. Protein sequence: CASSPWIAGANVLTF.

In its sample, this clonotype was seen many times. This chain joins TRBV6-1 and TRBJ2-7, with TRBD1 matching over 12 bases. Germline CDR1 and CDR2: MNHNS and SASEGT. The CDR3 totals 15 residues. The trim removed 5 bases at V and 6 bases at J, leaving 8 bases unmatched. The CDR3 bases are TGTGCCAGCAGTTCATCGGGGACAGGGGGCGGCGAGCAGTACTTC. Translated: CASSSSGTGGGEQYF.

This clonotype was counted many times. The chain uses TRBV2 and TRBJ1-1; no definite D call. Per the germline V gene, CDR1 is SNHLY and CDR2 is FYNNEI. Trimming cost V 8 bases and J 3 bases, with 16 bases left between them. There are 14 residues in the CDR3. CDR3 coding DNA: TGTGCCAGCCGGGCCCCTGGGGTTTACACTGAAGCTTTCTTT. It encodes CASRAPGVYTEAFF.

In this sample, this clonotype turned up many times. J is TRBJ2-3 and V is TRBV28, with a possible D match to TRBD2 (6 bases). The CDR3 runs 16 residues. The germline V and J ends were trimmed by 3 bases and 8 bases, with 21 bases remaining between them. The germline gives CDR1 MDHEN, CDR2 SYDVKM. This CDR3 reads CASSFPTSLSFPTQYF. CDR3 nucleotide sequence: TGTGCCAGCAGTTTCCCGACTAGTCTGAGTTTTCCTACGCAGTATTTT.

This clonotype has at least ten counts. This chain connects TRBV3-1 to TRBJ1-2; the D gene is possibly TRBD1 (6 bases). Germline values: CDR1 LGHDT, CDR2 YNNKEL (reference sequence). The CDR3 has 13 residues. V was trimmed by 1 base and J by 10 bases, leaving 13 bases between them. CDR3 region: CASSQGRGRVYTF. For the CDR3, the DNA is TGTGCCAGCAGCCAAGGGCGGGGGCGCGTCTACACCTTC.

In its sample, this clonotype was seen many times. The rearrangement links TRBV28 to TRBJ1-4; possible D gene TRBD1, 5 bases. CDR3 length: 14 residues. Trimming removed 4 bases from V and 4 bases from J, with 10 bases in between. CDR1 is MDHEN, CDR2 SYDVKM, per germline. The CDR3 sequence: CASSSGPLNEKLFF. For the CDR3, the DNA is TGTGCCAGCAGTTCGGGACCGCTTAATGAAAAACTGTTTTTT.

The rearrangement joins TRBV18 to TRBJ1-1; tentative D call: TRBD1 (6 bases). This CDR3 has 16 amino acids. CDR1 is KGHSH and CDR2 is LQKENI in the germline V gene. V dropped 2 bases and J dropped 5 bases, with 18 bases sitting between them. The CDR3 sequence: CASSPGQTLVVTEAFF. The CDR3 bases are TGTGCCAGCTCACCAGGACAGACCTTAGTTGTTACTGAAGCTTTCTTT.

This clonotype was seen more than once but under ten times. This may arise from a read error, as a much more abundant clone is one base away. The chain's CDR3 is CASGAGQGARGYTF. Written as DNA, the CDR3 is TGTGCCAGCGGCGCGGGACAGGGGGCGAGGGGCTACACCTTC. The chain joins TRBV28 to TRBJ1-2; 12 bases line up with TRBD1. The CDR3 is 14 amino acids. Germline V gene sequence: CDR1 MDHEN, CDR2 SYDVKM. J lost 8 bases, V lost 8 bases, and 9 bases had no gene match.

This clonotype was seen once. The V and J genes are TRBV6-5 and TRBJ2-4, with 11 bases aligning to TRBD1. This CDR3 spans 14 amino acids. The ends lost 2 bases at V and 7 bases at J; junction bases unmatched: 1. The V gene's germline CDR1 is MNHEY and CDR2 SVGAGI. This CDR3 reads CASSYRDRGNIQYF. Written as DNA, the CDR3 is TGTGCCAGCAGTTACCGGGACAGGGGGAACATTCAGTACTTC.

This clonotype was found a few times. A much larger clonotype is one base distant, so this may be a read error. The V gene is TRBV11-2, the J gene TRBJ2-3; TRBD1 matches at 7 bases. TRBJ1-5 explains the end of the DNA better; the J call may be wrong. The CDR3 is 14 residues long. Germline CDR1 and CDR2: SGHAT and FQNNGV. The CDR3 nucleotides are TGTGCCACCTCAGGGGGAAGAAGCACAGATACGCAGCATTTT. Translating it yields CATSGGRSTDTQHF.

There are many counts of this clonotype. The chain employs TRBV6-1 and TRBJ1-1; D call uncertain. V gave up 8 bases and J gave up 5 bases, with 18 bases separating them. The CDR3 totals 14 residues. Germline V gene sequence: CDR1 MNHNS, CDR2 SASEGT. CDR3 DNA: TGTGCCAGCCGGCCGATGAGTGTTCGAACTGAAGCTTTCTTT. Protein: CASRPMSVRTEAFF.

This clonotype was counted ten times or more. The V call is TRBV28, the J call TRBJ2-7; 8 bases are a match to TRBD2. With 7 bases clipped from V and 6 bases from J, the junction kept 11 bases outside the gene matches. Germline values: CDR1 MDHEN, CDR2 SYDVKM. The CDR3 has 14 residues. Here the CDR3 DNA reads TGTGCCAGCACCGCAGGGACTAGGGCACTCGAGCAGTACTTC. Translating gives CASTAGTRALEQYF.

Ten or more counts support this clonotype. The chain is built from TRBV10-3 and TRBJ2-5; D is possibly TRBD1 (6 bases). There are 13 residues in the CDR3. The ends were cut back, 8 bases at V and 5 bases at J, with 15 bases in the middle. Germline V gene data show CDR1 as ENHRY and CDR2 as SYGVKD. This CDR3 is CAIAGQTGETQYF. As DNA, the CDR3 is TGTGCCATCGCCGGACAGACGGGGGAGACCCAGTACTTC.

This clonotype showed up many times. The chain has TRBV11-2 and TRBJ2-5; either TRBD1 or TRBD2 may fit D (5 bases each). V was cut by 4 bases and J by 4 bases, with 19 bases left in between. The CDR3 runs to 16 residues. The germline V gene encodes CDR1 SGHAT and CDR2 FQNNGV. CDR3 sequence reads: CASSSLARGRRETQYF. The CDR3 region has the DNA TGTGCCAGCAGCTCGCTGGCCCGGGGACGACGAGAGACCCAGTACTTC.

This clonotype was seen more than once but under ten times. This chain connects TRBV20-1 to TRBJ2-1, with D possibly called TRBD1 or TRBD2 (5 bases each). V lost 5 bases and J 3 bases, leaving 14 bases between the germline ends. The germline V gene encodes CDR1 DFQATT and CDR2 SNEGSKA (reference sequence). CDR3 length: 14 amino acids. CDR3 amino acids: CSAHIGTGYNEQFF. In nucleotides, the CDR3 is TGCAGTGCTCATATAGGGACGGGCTACAATGAGCAGTTCTTC.

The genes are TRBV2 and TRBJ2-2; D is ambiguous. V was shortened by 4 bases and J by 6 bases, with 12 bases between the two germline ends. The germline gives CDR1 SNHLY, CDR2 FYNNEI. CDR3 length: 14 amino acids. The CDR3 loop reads CASSGSAAAGELFF. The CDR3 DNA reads TGTGCCAGCAGTGGCAGTGCGGCGGCCGGGGAGCTGTTTTTT.

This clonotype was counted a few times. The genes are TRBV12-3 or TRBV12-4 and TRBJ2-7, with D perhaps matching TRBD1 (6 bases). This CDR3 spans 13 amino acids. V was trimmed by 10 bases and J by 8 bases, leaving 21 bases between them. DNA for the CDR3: TGTGCCATCGGGACATCCGAAAGAGGAAAGCAGTACTTC. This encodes CAIGTSERGKQYF.